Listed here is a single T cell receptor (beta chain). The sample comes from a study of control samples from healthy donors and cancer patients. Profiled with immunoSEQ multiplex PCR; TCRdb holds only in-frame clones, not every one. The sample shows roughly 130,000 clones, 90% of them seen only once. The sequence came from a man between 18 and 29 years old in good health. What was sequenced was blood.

CDR3 nucleotides: TGTGCCAGCAGTGCACCATCCAAGGGAGGGAAGAGTCAGCCCCAGCATTTT. Translating gives CASSAPSKGGKSQPQHF. The rearrangement uses TRBV28 and TRBJ1-5; D gene unclear. Trimming removed 5 bases at V and 6 bases at J, with 23 bases between. This CDR3 region has 17 residues. Germline lookup yields CDR1 MDHEN and CDR2 SYDVKM. The complete variable domain, with remaining parts taken from reference TRBV28 and TRBJ1-5, reads DVKVTQSSRYLVKRTGEKVFLECVQDMDHENMFWYRQDPGLGLRLIYFSYDVKMKEKGDIPEGYSVSREKKERFSLILESASTNQTSMYLCASSAPSKGGKSQPQHFGDGTRLSIL.